There are a few counts of the clone carrying this T cell receptor beta chain. Its matching antigen is unknown. Sequenced material consisted of expressed TCRB transcripts (all of the isolated RNA was reverse transcribed). TCRdb's table, derived via immunoSEQ multiplex PCR, lists solely in-frame clones and lacks some. The sample lists about 620,000 clones; about a sixth were seen once. The ends were cut back, 3 bases at V and 0 bases at J, with 10 bases in the middle. Germline assignment: CDR1 SGDLS and CDR2 YYNGEE. This CDR3 is 16 amino acids long. The data are from a study of beta chain features in type 1 diabetes. Notes on the study in general: Moderate but significant shortening of TCRB CDR3s was recorded in all four CD4+ subsets from Type 1 diabetes patients.

The clonotype comes from a man younger than 35 in good health. The chain links TRBV9 to TRBJ1-6; D is perhaps TRBD1 (5 bases). Sequenced material: naive CD4+ T cells from blood. In DNA, the CDR3 is TGTGCCAGCAGCGGAAACAGGAGCTCCTATAATTCACCCCTCCACTTT. It is translated as CASSGNRSSYNSPLHF.